A single sample is the source of the 8 T cell receptor beta chains below, sequenced in a study of OX40 agonist ivuxolimab in advanced cancers. TCRdb keeps only in-frame clones here, not all; method: immunoSEQ multiplex PCR. The sample records about 15,000 clones, around four fifths being singletons. The sample was CD4+ or CD8+ T cells sorted from blood, taken in a trial of the OX40 agonist ivuxolimab. These receptors all stem from an adult with an advanced solid tumor such as melanoma, head and neck, liver or kidney cancer.

V is TRBV5-8 and J is TRBJ1-2, with D maybe TRBD1 (5 bases). Trimming left V 2 bases short and J 2 bases short, with 16 bases between. The CDR3 is 16 amino acids. CDR1 and CDR2 (germline): SGHTS, YDEGEE. Written as DNA, the CDR3 is TGTGCCAGCAGCTTATCCCCCGACTCAGGGAACTATGGCTACACCTTC. This translates into CASSLSPDSGNYGYTF.

The genes are TRBV7-3 and TRBJ2-7, with 9 nucleotides matching TRBD2. Losses at the gene ends were 3 bases for V and 3 bases for J; bases not matched to a gene: 6. CDR3 size: 15 residues. CDR1 is SGHTA, CDR2 FQGTGA, per germline. The CDR3 loop is CASSFSSREGYEQYF. The CDR3 DNA reads TGTGCCAGCAGCTTTTCCTCGCGGGAGGGCTACGAGCAGTACTTC.

This clone qualifies as large (0.1 to 1%). The rearrangement links TRBV2 to TRBJ2-2; 11 bases are shared with TRBD2. The germline V gene has CDR1 SNHLY and CDR2 FYNNEI. The CDR3 sequence is 15 residues long. The V gene end was trimmed by 9 bases and the J gene end by 6 bases; junction bases not matched to a gene: 9. This CDR3 is CASSSGRVAPGELFF. DNA of the CDR3: TGTGCCAGTAGTAGCGGGAGGGTGGCGCCCGGGGAGCTGTTTTTT.

This clone was counted between two and nine times. The V gene is TRBV20-1, the J gene TRBJ1-2, with D maybe TRBD1 (6 bases). CDR3 size: 11 residues. CDR1 is DFQATT, CDR2 SNEGSKA, per germline (reference sequence). Between the trimmed V and J ends, which lost 5 bases and 6 bases, there was a span of 10 bases. CDR3 in DNA: TGCAGTGCTCCCCGACAGGATGGCTACACCTTC. This encodes CSAPRQDGYTF.

Comment on this clone: Relative to the germline gene, one junction end is altered; a read error may explain this. V usage is TRBV9 and J usage is TRBJ1-5; the D gene is possibly TRBD1 (5 bases). The CDR3 loop spans 15 amino acids. Germline values: CDR1 SGDLS, CDR2 YYNGEE. The CDR3 protein is CASSVDGGSNQSQHF. The CDR3 DNA sequence: TGTGCCAGCAGCGTAGACGGGGGAAGCAATCAGTCCCAGCATTTT.

The J gene is TRBJ2-3, the V gene TRBV7-8, with D uncertain. CDR3 length: 12 amino acids. The germline V and J ends were trimmed by 4 bases and 8 bases, with 10 bases remaining between them. Germline V gives CDR1 SGHVS, CDR2 FQNEAQ. The CDR3 nucleotides are TGTGCCAGCAGCTATGACTTCGGTACGCAGTATTTT. Protein: CASSYDFGTQYF.

The V call is TRBV9, the J call TRBJ1-2, with 10 bases that match TRBD1. V trimming: 3 bases; J trimming: 4 bases; junction bases outside the gene matches: 6. This CDR3 contains 15 residues. Germline CDR1 and CDR2: SGDLS and YYNGEE. The CDR3 DNA sequence: TGTGCCAGCAGCGAGGGGACAGGGGCCGGCTATGGCTACACCTTC. Amino acid sequence: CASSEGTGAGYGYTF.

V and J are TRBV29-1 and TRBJ2-1, with D perhaps matching TRBD1 (5 bases). This CDR3 has 12 residues. Trimming shortened V by 4 bases and J by 8 bases, and 12 bases separated the two germline ends. The germline V gene encodes CDR1 SQVTM and CDR2 ANQGSEA. CDR3 sequence reads: CSVVGIGDEQFF. CDR3 nucleotides: TGCAGCGTTGTGGGGATAGGGGATGAGCAGTTCTTC.